The 21 T cell receptor beta chains given below trace back to one sample, sequenced in a study of cytomegalovirus exposure and HLA in healthy donors (dated by TCRdb to 2015 to 2018). Libraries were prepared through the immunoSEQ multiplex PCR assay. For the multiplex PCR, a mixture combining 60 forward primers for TCR Vbeta segments and 13 reverse primers for TCR Jbeta segments was used. TCRdb provides this immuneACCESS table in a form limited to in-frame rearrangements. Some clones are lacking; in checked studies, under half of them reflect an unresolved V gene, and why the rest are absent is not known. Present in this sample are about 140,000 clones, roughly 80% of which were seen just once. In total, the top ten clones hold more than 0.95% of the sample. Sequenced material: PBMCs. The receptors were gathered from a man between 18 and 35 years old in good health and CMV-seronegative.

The gene calls are TRBV30 and TRBJ2-5, with 12 bases matching TRBD2. After removal of 4 bases from V and 5 bases from J, the junction contained 5 bases not matched to a gene. The CDR3 contains 14 residues. CDR1 and CDR2 from the germline V gene are GTSNPN and SVGIG (reference sequence). The DNA for the CDR3 is TGTGCCTGGACCCTAGCGGGGGGGCACGAGACCCAGTACTTC. It yields the protein CAWTLAGGHETQYF.

This chain uses TRBV5-4 with TRBJ2-4; TRBD1 agrees at 12 bases. V lost 0 bases, J lost 8 bases, and 3 bases stayed unmatched. Germline lookup yields CDR1 SGHNT and CDR2 YYREEE (reference sequence). CDR3 length equals 15 residues. This chain's CDR3 is CASSLVGQGAHIQYF. The CDR3 nucleotides read TGTGCCAGCAGCTTGGTGGGACAGGGGGCCCACATTCAGTACTTC. Based on the CDR3 plus reference TRBV5-4 and TRBJ2-4, the full variable domain is ETGVTQSPTHLIKTRGQQVTLRCSSQSGHNTVSWYQQALGQGPQFIFQYYREEENGRGNFPPRFSGLQFPNYSSELNVNALELDDSALYLCASSLVGQGAHIQYFGAGTRLSVL.

This clone was found a few times. The V call is TRBV2, the J call TRBJ1-1; 7 nucleotides agree with TRBD1. Germline V gene data show CDR1 as SNHLY and CDR2 as FYNNEI. The CDR3 covers 17 residues. The V and J ends lost 0 bases and 2 bases, in that order; junction bases with no gene match: 9. In DNA, the CDR3 is TGTGCCAGCAGTGAAGCTCTGGTTGCAGGGGGTAACACTGAAGCTTTCTTT. It is translated as CASSEALVAGGNTEAFF.

J is TRBJ2-7 and V is TRBV11-2; no clear D. Trimming took off 5 bases at V and 2 bases at J, with 16 bases between the two ends. Germline V lookup: CDR1 SGHAT, CDR2 FQNNGV. The CDR3 is 15 residues long. CDR3 sequence (DNA): TGTGCCAGCAGCCCATCCGGGTCCCTACCCTACGAGCAGTACTTC. As protein: CASSPSGSLPYEQYF.

The CDR3 loop is CATSERQSPEQYF. In DNA form, the CDR3 reads TGTGCCACCAGCGAACGACAGAGCCCCGAGCAGTACTTC. The chain couples TRBV15 to TRBJ2-7, with D maybe TRBD1 (5 bases). Trimming cost V 5 bases and J 6 bases, with 14 bases left between them. The CDR3 covers 13 residues. CDR1 LNHNV and CDR2 YYDKDF come from the germline V gene (reference sequence).

The CDR3 DNA follows: TGCAGCGTTGAAGGGACAGCTACTAACTATGGCTACACCTTC. Protein sequence: CSVEGTATNYGYTF. The chain couples TRBV29-1 to TRBJ1-2; TRBD1 might be the D (6 bases). V lost 1 base and J lost 0, with 9 bases in between. This CDR3 has 14 residues. Germline V gene data show CDR1 as SQVTM and CDR2 as ANQGSEA.

The J gene is TRBJ1-3, the V gene TRBV19; perhaps TRBD1 as D (5 bases). CDR1 is LNHDA, CDR2 SQIVND, per germline (reference sequence). V was shortened by 4 bases and J by 0 bases, with 19 bases between the two germline ends. The CDR3 length is 18 residues. This CDR3 reads CASSNDPGFIRSGNTIYF. The CDR3 DNA follows: TGTGCCAGTAGTAATGACCCAGGGTTTATCCGCTCTGGAAACACCATATATTTT.

This clone showed up just a few times. CDR3 residues: CASSRQPATNEKLFF. The DNA of the CDR3 is TGTGCCAGCAGCCGACAGCCTGCAACTAATGAAAAACTGTTTTTT. The V call is TRBV6-5, the J call TRBJ1-4, with D possibly TRBD1 on 5 matching bases. This CDR3 spans 15 amino acids. V was pared by 6 bases and J by 0 bases, with 11 bases between. CDR1 and CDR2 (germline): MNHEY, SVGAGI.

The J gene is TRBJ2-7, the V gene TRBV7-2, with a weak D call TRBD2 (6 bases). V was shortened by 7 bases and J by 2 bases, with 15 bases between the two germline ends. Germline lookup yields CDR1 SGHTA and CDR2 FQGNSA. The CDR3 is made up of 14 amino acids. The CDR3, as DNA: TGTGCCAGCATGCGGGAAACCGGTCCCTACGAGCAGTACTTC. It codes for CASMRETGPYEQYF. The variable domain in full, completed from reference TRBV7-2 and TRBJ2-7, reads GAGVSQSPSNKVTEKGKDVELRCDPISGHTALYWYRQSLGQGLEFLIYFQGNSAPDKSGLPSDRFSAERTGGSVSTLTIQRTQQEDSAVYLCASMRETGPYEQYFGPGTRLTVT.

This rearrangement joins TRBV4-1 to TRBJ2-5; D is ambiguous. V lost 4 bases to trimming and J lost 0 bases, with 12 bases between them. Germline assignment: CDR1 MGHRA and CDR2 YSYEKL. This CDR3 is 15 amino acids long. For the CDR3, the DNA is TGCGCCAGCAGCCGAATCACTTCGTACCAAGAGACCCAGTACTTC. It encodes CASSRITSYQETQYF.

V is TRBV7-9 and J is TRBJ2-1, with 8 bases matching TRBD1. J gave up 7 bases and V 5 bases, and 7 bases lay outside the gene matches. The germline V gene encodes CDR1 SEHNR and CDR2 FQNEAQ (reference sequence). This CDR3 comprises 14 residues. CDR3 coding DNA: TGTGCCAGCAGCCCACGACAGGGGTGGAATGAGCAGTTCTTC. Its protein is CASSPRQGWNEQFF.

To note about this clone: Within the sample, other DNA sequences also encode this same CDR3. The chain has TRBV19 and TRBJ2-7; 10 bases map to TRBD1. V was clipped by 3 bases and J by 4 bases; unmatched bases: 3. Per the germline V gene, CDR1 is LNHDA and CDR2 is SQIVND (reference sequence). This CDR3 has 14 residues. DNA of the CDR3: TGTGCCAGTAGTATCGGACAGGGGGTATACGAGCAGTACTTC. Translation: CASSIGQGVYEQYF.

The V call is TRBV5-6, the J call TRBJ2-7, with 8 bases identical to TRBD1. The germline V gene has CDR1 SGHDT and CDR2 YYEEEE. V lost 0 bases to trimming and J lost 5 bases; unmatched junction nucleotides: 7. The CDR3 consists of 15 residues. In nucleotides, the CDR3 is TGTGCCAGCAGCTTGGGCAGGGGGCGACCCCACGAGCAGTACTTC. Its translation is CASSLGRGRPHEQYF.

The V call is TRBV18, the J call TRBJ2-3; the D is unclear. This CDR3 is 15 amino acids long. Germline V lookup: CDR1 KGHSH, CDR2 LQKENI. V dropped 3 bases and J dropped 0 bases, with 10 bases sitting between them. CDR3 nucleotide sequence: TGTGCCAGCTCACCGTATAGCACTAGCACAGATACGCAGTATTTT. It encodes CASSPYSTSTDTQYF.

The CDR3: CAEGGNEQFF. The CDR3 nucleotides read TGTGCTGAGGGAGGAAATGAGCAGTTCTTC. The V call is TRBV27, the J call TRBJ2-1, with D maybe TRBD2 (6 bases). The CDR3 sequence is 10 residues long. CDR1 and CDR2 from the germline V gene are MNHEY and SMNVEV (reference sequence).

DNA for the CDR3: TGTGCCAGCAGCGCTTACAGGGACAGGGACACTGAAGCTTTCTTT. This translates into CASSAYRDRDTEAFF. The chain joins TRBV9 to TRBJ1-1; 9 bases line up with TRBD1. J was trimmed by 3 bases and V by 3 bases; bases with no gene match: 6. The CDR3 extends over 15 amino acids. CDR1 and CDR2 (germline): SGDLS, YYNGEE. The full variable domain, with the rest looked up from reference TRBV9 and TRBJ1-1, is DSGVTQTPKHLITATGQRVTLRCSPRSGDLSVYWYQQSLDQGLQFLIQYYNGEERAKGNILERFSAQQFPDLHSELNLSSLELGDSALYFCASSAYRDRDTEAFFGQGTRLTVV.

The chain employs TRBV5-1 and TRBJ2-7; the D is unclear. CDR1 is SGHRS and CDR2 is YFSETQ in the germline V gene. CDR3 length: 13 amino acids. Trimming cost V 0 bases and J 0 bases, with 4 bases left between them. CDR3 DNA sequence: TGCGCCAGCAGCTTGGCCAGCTCCTACGAGCAGTACTTC. This sequence encodes CASSLASSYEQYF.

The rearrangement links TRBV4-1 to TRBJ2-1; TRBD2 matches 12 bases. Germline CDR1 reads MGHRA; CDR2 reads YSYEKL. V shed 1 base, J shed 2 bases, and the junction held 6 bases outside the gene matches. This CDR3 is built from 18 residues. CDR3 amino acids: CASSQVSTSGGPYNEQFF. The CDR3 coding sequence is TGCGCCAGCAGCCAAGTTTCTACTAGCGGGGGGCCCTACAATGAGCAGTTCTTC.

This clone was detected once. V gene TRBV7-3 combines with J gene TRBJ2-5; D not resolved. V dropped 5 bases and J dropped 1 base, with 8 bases sitting between them. Germline lookup yields CDR1 SGHTA and CDR2 FQGTGA. The CDR3 loop spans 13 amino acids. The CDR3 nucleotides read TGTGCCAGCAGCACCGGGTCCCAAGAGACCCAGTACTTC. This gives the protein CASSTGSQETQYF.

Only one count was recorded for this clone. This chain links TRBV7-9 with TRBJ2-1, with D possibly TRBD2 on 6 matching bases. V lost 7 bases and J lost 4, with 14 bases in between. Germline V lookup: CDR1 SEHNR, CDR2 FQNEAQ (reference sequence). This CDR3 contains 14 residues. The CDR3: CASTRPGAYNEQFF. CDR3 DNA: TGTGCCAGCACCCGACCGGGAGCTTACAATGAGCAGTTCTTC.

The chain employs TRBV25-1 and TRBJ2-1; a possible D gene is TRBD2 (6 bases). The CDR3 has 13 residues. The germline CDR1 and CDR2 sequences are MGHDK and SYGVNS. The germline V and J ends were trimmed by 3 bases and 14 bases, with 17 bases remaining between them. CDR3 DNA: TGTGCCAGCAGTGACCCTAACCGCCCGGGGGAGTTCTTC. Translation: CASSDPNRPGEFF.